This TCR beta chain was captured in a study of T cell responses to AZD1222 COVID-19 vaccine. Whole-study findings and limits: Following two doses of AZD1222, Spike-specific TCR breadth and depth rose.

V was clipped by 4 bases and J by 1 base, with 9 bases between them. Germline loops: CDR1 SGHRS, CDR2 YFSETQ. This CDR3 comprises 14 residues. The table came from immunoSEQ multiplex PCR; TCRdb's copy has only in-frame clones and leaves some out. The table has approximately 56,000 clones, approximately 83% seen once. On this clone itself: The antigen remains undetermined.

The gene calls are TRBV5-1 and TRBJ1-5; D is unclear. This TCR derives from an adult in good health. The sequencing here drew on peripheral blood, taken on day 0 of AZD1222 vaccination. CDR3 sequence (DNA): TGCGCCAGCAGCCTTTCTGGGAGCAATCAGCCCCAGCATTTT. Translated, it gives CASSLSGSNQPQHF.